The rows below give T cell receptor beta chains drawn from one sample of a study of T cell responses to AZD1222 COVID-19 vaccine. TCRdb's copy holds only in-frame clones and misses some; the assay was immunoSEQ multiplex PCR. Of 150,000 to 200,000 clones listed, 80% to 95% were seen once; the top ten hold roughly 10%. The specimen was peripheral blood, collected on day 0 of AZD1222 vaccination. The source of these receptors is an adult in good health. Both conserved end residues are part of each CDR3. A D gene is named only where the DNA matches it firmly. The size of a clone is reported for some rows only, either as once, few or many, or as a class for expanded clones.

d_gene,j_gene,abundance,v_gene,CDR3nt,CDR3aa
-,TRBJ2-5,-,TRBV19,TGTGCCAGTGGTAGAGAGACCCAGTACTTC,CASGRETQYF
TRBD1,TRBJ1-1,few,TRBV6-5,TGTGCCAGCAGCCGGACAGGGCAAAACACTGAAGCTTTCTTT,CASSRTGQNTEAFF
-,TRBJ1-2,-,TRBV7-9,TGTGCCAGCAGCCCGTTACAGGATAACTATGGCTACACCTTC,CASSPLQDNYGYTF
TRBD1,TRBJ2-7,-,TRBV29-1,TGCAGCGTTCGAAGGGGAACAGGGGGCTACGAGCAGTACTTC,CSVRRGTGGYEQYF
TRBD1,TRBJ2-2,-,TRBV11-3,TGTGCCAGCAGCTCGGGGGTTGGGACAGGGGATTCCGGGGAGCTGTTTTTT,CASSSGVGTGDSGELFF
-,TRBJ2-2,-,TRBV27,TGTGCCAGCAGCCGGACGAACACCGGGGAGCTGTTTTTT,CASSRTNTGELFF
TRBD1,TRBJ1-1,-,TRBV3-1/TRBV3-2,TGTGCCAGCAGCGACCGACAGGGCTACACTGAAGCTTTCTTT,CASSDRQGYTEAFF
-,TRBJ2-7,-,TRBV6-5,TGTGCCAGCATTTGGGACGGGGGCGAGCAGTACTTC,CASIWDGGEQYF
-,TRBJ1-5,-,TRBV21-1,TGTGCCAGCAACCCAGGGGGTAGACAGCCCCAGCATTTT,CASNPGGRQPQHF
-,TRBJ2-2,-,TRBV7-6,TGTGCCAGCAGCTTAGCACAGGGTTTTACCGGGGAGCTGTTTTTT,CASSLAQGFTGELFF
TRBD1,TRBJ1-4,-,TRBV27,TGTGCCAGCCGAGGACAGGGAAAACCCTTTGAAAAACTGTTTTTT,CASRGQGKPFEKLFF
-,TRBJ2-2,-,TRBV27,TGTGCCAGCAGCGCCAGAAGAACGAACACCGGGGAGCTGTTTTTT,CASSARRTNTGELFF
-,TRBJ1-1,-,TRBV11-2,TGTGCCAGCACCCTCTGGGGCGCTGAAGCTTTCTTT,CASTLWGAEAFF
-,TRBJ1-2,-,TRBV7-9,TGTGCCAGCAGCCCCAGTCGGGCCTATGGCTACACCTTC,CASSPSRAYGYTF
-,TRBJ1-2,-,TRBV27,TGTGCCAGCAGTTTATACGGTCTGGGGGCACTCTATGGCTACACCTTC,CASSLYGLGALYGYTF
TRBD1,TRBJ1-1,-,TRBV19,TGTGCCAGTAGTGACAGGGGGCCGAACACTGAAGCTTTCTTT,CASSDRGPNTEAFF
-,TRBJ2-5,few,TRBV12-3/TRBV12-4,TGTGCCAGCAGTTTAATAGAGACCCAGTACTTC,CASSLIETQYF
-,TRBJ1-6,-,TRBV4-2,TGTGCCAGCAGCCAAGTTTCCAGGGGAGGGAGGGGTTATAATTCACCCCTCCACTTT,CASSQVSRGGRGYNSPLHF
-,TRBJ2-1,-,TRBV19,TGTGCCAGTAGTTCTGCTCGGGGTAATGAGCAGTTCTTC,CASSSARGNEQFF
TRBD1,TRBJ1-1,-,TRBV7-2,TGTGCCAGCAGCTTAGGAAACAGGGGGCTGACTGAAGCTTTCTTT,CASSLGNRGLTEAFF
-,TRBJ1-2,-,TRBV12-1,TGTGCCAGCAGCTTTCCACGGCGGTATGGCTACACCTTC,CASSFPRRYGYTF
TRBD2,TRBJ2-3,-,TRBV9,TGTGCCAGCAGCGTAAGTAGCGGGGGCACAGATACGCAGTATTTT,CASSVSSGGTDTQYF
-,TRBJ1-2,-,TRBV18,TGTGCCAGCTCACCAAGGGAAGGGGCGCGATATGGCTACACCTTC,CASSPREGARYGYTF
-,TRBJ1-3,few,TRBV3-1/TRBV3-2,TGTGCCAGCAGCCAAGTCACCGTCAACTCTGGAAACACCATATATTTT,CASSQVTVNSGNTIYF
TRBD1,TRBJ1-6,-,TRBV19,TGTGCCAGTAGGGGCCGGGACAGGGGTGGCGGGAATTCACCCCTCCACTTT,CASRGRDRGGGNSPLHF
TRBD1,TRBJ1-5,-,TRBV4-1,TGCGCCAGCGGAGACAGGGCTCGCAATCAGCCCCAGCATTTT,CASGDRARNQPQHF
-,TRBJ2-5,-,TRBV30,TGTGCCGGCCGTAGGGCTGGAGGGCAAGAGACCCAGTACTTC,CAGRRAGGQETQYF
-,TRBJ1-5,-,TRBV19,TGTGCCAGTACCATACGGGGGAATTCCAATCAGCCCCAGCATTTT,CASTIRGNSNQPQHF
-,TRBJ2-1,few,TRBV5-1,TGCGCCAGCAGCTTGGGCCATGAGCAGTTCTTC,CASSLGHEQFF
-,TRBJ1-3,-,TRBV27,TGTGCCAGCAGTTTTACGGTCCGGGACACCATATATTTT,CASSFTVRDTIYF
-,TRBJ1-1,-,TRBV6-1,TGTGCCAGCAGTGAATCCCAGACTGAAGCTTTCTTT,CASSESQTEAFF
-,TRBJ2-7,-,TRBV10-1,TGCGCCAGCAGCGCCGGGAATTACGAGCAGTACTTC,CASSAGNYEQYF
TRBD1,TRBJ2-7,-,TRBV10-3,TGTGCCATCAGCGCCCCTGACAGGGGGGCCTACGAGCAGTACTTC,CAISAPDRGAYEQYF
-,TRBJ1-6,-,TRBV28,TGTGCCAGCAGTTTATCGGTGGATAATTCACCCCTCCACTTT,CASSLSVDNSPLHF
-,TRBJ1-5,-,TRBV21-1,TGTGCCAGCAGCAAAGAGACTGGGGAAGCGAGGCAGCCCCAGCATTTT,CASSKETGEARQPQHF
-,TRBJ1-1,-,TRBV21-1,TGTGCCATCCGGTGGGGGACTGAAGCTTTCTTT,CAIRWGTEAFF
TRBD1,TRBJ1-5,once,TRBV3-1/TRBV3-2,TGTGCCAGCAGCCAAGATGGGGCAGGGGGCGTCCAGCCCCAGCATTTT,CASSQDGAGGVQPQHF
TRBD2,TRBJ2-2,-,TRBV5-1,TGCGCCAGCAGCTTGGCCGCTGCGGGGGGCACCGGGGAGCTGTTTTTT,CASSLAAAGGTGELFF
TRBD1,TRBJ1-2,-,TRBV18,TGTGCCAGCTCAGACGGACAGGGGGGCTATGGCTACACCTTC,CASSDGQGGYGYTF
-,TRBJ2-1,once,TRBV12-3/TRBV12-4,TGTGCCAGCAGTCAAAGCTCCTACAATGAGCAGTTCTTC,CASSQSSYNEQFF
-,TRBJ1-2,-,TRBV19,TGTGCCAGTAGTCCCAACTCAATCACCTATGGCTACACCTTC,CASSPNSITYGYTF
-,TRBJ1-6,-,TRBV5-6,TGTGCCAGCAGCTCCCATGGGGGAGGGAATTCACCCCTCCACTTT,CASSSHGGGNSPLHF
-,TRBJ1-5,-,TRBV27,TGTGCCAGCAGCACGGGTTATAGCAATCAGCCCCAGCATTTT,CASSTGYSNQPQHF
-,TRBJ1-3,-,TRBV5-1,TGCGCCAGCAGCCCCGGGACGGCGGCTGGAAACACCATATATTTT,CASSPGTAAGNTIYF
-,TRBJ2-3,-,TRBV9,TGTGCCAGCAGCCCAGTGGAGTTTGGTGTCGCAGATACGCAGTATTTT,CASSPVEFGVADTQYF
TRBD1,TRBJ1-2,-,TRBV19,TGTGCCAGTAGTTCCCGGGACAGCAACAACTATGGCTACACCTTC,CASSSRDSNNYGYTF
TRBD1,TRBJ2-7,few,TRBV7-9,TGTGCCAGCAGCTTCGGACAGGGGACCTACGAGCAGTACTTC,CASSFGQGTYEQYF
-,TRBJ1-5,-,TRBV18,TGTGCCAGCTCACCACACCATGACCAGCCCCAGCATTTT,CASSPHHDQPQHF
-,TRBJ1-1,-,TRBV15,TGTGCCACCAGCAGACCAACATCCGGCGGCACTGAAGCTTTCTTT,CATSRPTSGGTEAFF
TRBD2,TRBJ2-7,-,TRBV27,TGTGCCAGCAGCTTACTACTAGGGCTAGCGGAATACGAGCAGTACTTC,CASSLLLGLAEYEQYF
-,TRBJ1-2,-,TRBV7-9,TGTGCCAGCAGCCCCCTCCCCGGAGACTTCAACTATGGCTACACCTTC,CASSPLPGDFNYGYTF
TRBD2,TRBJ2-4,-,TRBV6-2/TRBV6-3,TGTGCCAGCAGTCGGGACTACTCTGCCATTCAGTACTTC,CASSRDYSAIQYF
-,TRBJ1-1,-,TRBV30,TGTGCCTGGTCCCACAACACTGAAGCTTTCTTT,CAWSHNTEAFF